This passage covers 18 T cell receptor beta chains from one sample sequenced in a study of Ad26.COV2.S vaccination and SARS-CoV-2 variants. The repertoire was sequenced with immunoSEQ multiplex PCR; TCRdb's copy has only in-frame clones and lacks some. The sample has under 400,000 clones, 87% seen once. Treatment indicated: some 20 received Ad26.COV2.S at low or high dose, single or two shots; 5 received placebo; per-sample allocation not given. Vaccine and placebo recipients were sampled on day 63 after the first injection. The input for sequencing was peripheral blood, taken in a trial of Ad26.COV2.S vaccine versus placebo. These receptors were obtained from a person aged 18-65 years who received the Ad26.COV2.S COVID-19 vaccine or a placebo.

The chain links TRBV7-3 to TRBJ2-2, with D maybe TRBD1 (6 bases). The CDR3 loop spans 16 amino acids. The ends were cut back, 5 bases at V and 2 bases at J, with 15 bases in the middle. Per germline, CDR1 SGHTA and CDR2 FQGTGA. The CDR3 nucleotides read TGTGCCAGCAGCCCGACAGACAGGTCCAACACCGGGGAGCTGTTTTTT. It yields the protein CASSPTDRSNTGELFF. Supplemented by reference TRBV7-3 and TRBJ2-2, the full variable domain reads GAGVSQTPSNKVTEKGKYVELRCDPISGHTALYWYRQSLGQGPEFLIYFQGTGAADDSGLPNDRFFAVRPEGSVSTLKIQRTERGDSAVYLCASSPTDRSNTGELFFGEGSRLTVL.

This chain joins TRBV4-3 and TRBJ1-2, with TRBD1 matching over 9 bases. Germline assignment: CDR1 LGHNA and CDR2 YSLEER. V dropped 4 bases and J dropped 7; count of bases not matched to a gene: 4. The CDR3 is 13 residues long. The CDR3 reads CASSPQGASGYTF. As DNA, the CDR3 is TGCGCCAGCAGCCCACAGGGGGCGAGTGGCTACACCTTC.

This clone showed up just once. The CDR3 region has the DNA TGTGCCAGCAGTTTATCCGGGACTGGTAGCAATCAGCCCCAGCATTTT. Translating gives CASSLSGTGSNQPQHF. The chain couples TRBV27 to TRBJ1-5; the D gene is possibly TRBD1 (5 bases). The CDR3 consists of 16 residues. CDR1 is MNHEY, CDR2 SMNVEV, per germline (reference sequence). V shed 0 bases and J shed 0 bases, with 9 bases lying between them.

The chain couples TRBV4-2 to TRBJ2-3; TRBD2 aligns across 7 bases. CDR1 and CDR2 from the germline V gene are LGHNA and YNFKEQ. J lost 7 bases, V lost 0 bases, and 13 bases had no gene match. CDR3 size: 17 residues. CDR3 DNA sequence: TGTGCCAGCAGCCAAGAGGGAGGGGCGGGGGAGTGGTATACGCAGTATTTT. Encoded protein: CASSQEGGAGEWYTQYF.

The table lists this clone with a few counts. The chain carries TRBV2 and TRBJ1-2; weak D call: TRBD1 (5 bases). Trimming took off 7 bases at V and 9 bases at J, with 18 bases between the two ends. CDR3 size: 13 residues. Germline CDR1 and CDR2: SNHLY and FYNNEI. The DNA for the CDR3 is TGTGCCAGCACCGAGGGGCCGAGCGTTCGCTACACCTTC. Translated, it gives CASTEGPSVRYTF.

The chain employs TRBV7-8 and TRBJ2-7, with D perhaps matching TRBD2 (6 bases). Trimming pared 5 bases from V and 1 base from J, leaving 12 bases between. CDR3 length: 14 amino acids. Germline CDR1 and CDR2: SGHVS and FQNEAQ. The CDR3, as DNA: TGTGCCAGCAGCAGCGCGCGGGGTTCCTACGAGCAGTACTTC. Translated, it gives CASSSARGSYEQYF.

The chain employs TRBV28 and TRBJ1-1; the D gene is possibly TRBD1 (5 bases). CDR1 is MDHEN and CDR2 is SYDVKM in the germline V gene. The length of the CDR3 is 14 residues. V was trimmed by 5 bases and J by 0 bases, leaving 10 bases between them. The chain's CDR3 is CASSPGHLNTEAFF. CDR3 nucleotide sequence: TGTGCCAGCAGTCCAGGACACTTGAACACTGAAGCTTTCTTT.

The rearrangement joins TRBV4-1 to TRBJ1-2; D might be TRBD1 (6 bases). Germline CDR1 reads MGHRA; CDR2 reads YSYEKL. The CDR3 is 15 amino acids. The V and J ends lost 0 bases and 4 bases respectively, with 12 bases between them. CDR3 in DNA: TGCGCCAGCAGCCAAGAAGTAGGGGGGTCCTATGGCTACACCTTC. It specifies CASSQEVGGSYGYTF.

This clone occurred once. The V gene is TRBV4-2, the J gene TRBJ2-5, with 8 bases fitting TRBD1. With V trimmed by 1 base and J by 5 bases, 3 bases remained unmatched. This CDR3 is 14 amino acids long. The germline CDR1 and CDR2 sequences are LGHNA and YNFKEQ. The CDR3 loop reads CASSQGQGKETQYF. CDR3 DNA: TGTGCCAGCAGCCAAGGACAGGGGAAGGAGACCCAGTACTTC.

This chain links TRBV7-2 with TRBJ1-5; TRBD1 is a possible D gene (6 bases). V was trimmed by 5 bases and J by 6 bases, leaving 20 bases between them. Per germline, CDR1 SGHTA and CDR2 FQGNSA. This CDR3 is 16 amino acids long. The CDR3 DNA follows: TGTGCCAGCAGCCCGAGCTTGGGGGGGCAGGTTCAGCCCCAGCATTTT. As protein: CASSPSLGGQVQPQHF.

Comment on this clone: Other nucleotide sequences in the sample specify the same CDR3. CDR3 protein: CASSLAAGARNTIYF. CDR3 coding DNA: TGTGCCAGCAGCTTAGCCGCAGGGGCCAGAAACACCATATATTTT. V and J are TRBV7-2 and TRBJ1-3, with D maybe TRBD1 (6 bases). CDR3 length: 15 residues. The V and J ends lost 0 bases and 5 bases respectively, with 11 bases between them. Germline values: CDR1 SGHTA, CDR2 FQGNSA.

V usage is TRBV20-1 and J usage is TRBJ1-1; D ambiguous. Trimming shortened V by 4 bases and J by 1 base, and 4 bases separated the two germline ends. Germline V gives CDR1 DFQATT, CDR2 SNEGSKA (reference sequence). The CDR3 is 11 amino acids. CDR3 coding DNA: TGCAGTGCTACAGAGAACACTGAAGCTTTCTTT. This sequence encodes CSATENTEAFF.

The V gene is TRBV19, the J gene TRBJ1-1; 10 nucleotides align to TRBD1. Germline V lookup: CDR1 LNHDA, CDR2 SQIVND (reference sequence). The V and J ends lost 5 bases and 1 base, in that order; junction bases with no gene match: 13. CDR3 length: 18 amino acids. CDR3 amino acids: CASSSSPGQGTGNTEAFF. DNA of the CDR3: TGTGCCAGTAGTTCCTCACCGGGACAGGGGACCGGGAACACTGAAGCTTTCTTT.

The chain links TRBV4-2 to TRBJ1-3; 7 bases match TRBD1. The germline V gene has CDR1 LGHNA and CDR2 YNFKEQ. This CDR3 is built from 16 residues. Trimming cost V 0 bases and J 2 bases; bases outside gene matches: 4. In nucleotides, the CDR3 is TGTGCCAGCAGCCAAGAAACGACAGGGACTGGAAACACCATATATTTT. This gives the protein CASSQETTGTGNTIYF.

The V and J genes are TRBV24-1 and TRBJ2-3, with 7 positions matching TRBD2. J was trimmed by 1 base and V by 4 bases; bases with no gene match: 7. Per germline, CDR1 KGHDR and CDR2 SFDVKD. There are 16 residues in the CDR3. This chain's CDR3 is CATSDPGLGGTDTQYF. The CDR3 DNA sequence: TGTGCCACCAGTGACCCAGGACTAGGGGGCACAGATACGCAGTATTTT.

This clone showed up just a few times. The rearrangement joins TRBV6-2 or TRBV6-3 to TRBJ1-5; D remains ambiguous. CDR3 length equals 14 residues. Per the germline V gene, CDR1 is MNHEY and CDR2 is SVGEGT. Between the trimmed V and J ends, which lost 5 bases and 3 bases, there was a span of 11 bases. The DNA for the CDR3 is TGTGCCAGCAGTCCCGCCAGGTTCAATCAGCCCCAGCATTTT. This codes for CASSPARFNQPQHF.

This clone was picked up one time. The rearrangement uses TRBV10-3 and TRBJ1-4; D remains ambiguous. Trimming shortened V by 8 bases and J by 2 bases, and 9 bases separated the two germline ends. The V gene's germline CDR1 is ENHRY and CDR2 SYGVKD. The length of the CDR3 is 13 residues. The DNA for the CDR3 is TGTGCCATCGCGGCGGGCACTAATGAAAAACTGTTTTTT. It yields the protein CAIAAGTNEKLFF.

J is TRBJ1-2 and V is TRBV25-1, with 7 bases lining up with TRBD1. After removal of 4 bases from V and 4 bases from J, the junction contained 6 bases not matched to a gene. The germline CDR1 and CDR2 sequences are MGHDK and SYGVNS. The CDR3 is 14 amino acids. CDR3 nucleotide sequence: TGTGCCAGCAGTGCCGGACAGGTTTCCTATGGCTACACCTTC. Translated, it gives CASSAGQVSYGYTF.